Listed below are T cell receptor beta chains from one sample, sequenced in a study of PD-1 blockade in classical Hodgkin lymphoma. The method was immunoSEQ multiplex PCR; TCRdb's version includes in-frame clones alone and lacks a portion of them. In the table there are 25,000 to 35,000 clones, around 85% of which are singletons. The starting material was CD4+ T cells from blood, obtained before the fourth cycle of nivolumab. These receptors all stem from a human donor with classical Hodgkin lymphoma. CDR3s include the opening cysteine and the closing phenylalanine or tryptophan.

V gene	CDR3 length	J gene	CDR3 protein
TRBV11-2	13	TRBJ2-5	CASSSGLAETQYF
TRBV5-1	13	TRBJ1-1	CASSLDGLAEAFF
TRBV14	17	TRBJ1-4	CASSQNRDRALGEKLFF
TRBV5-4	12	TRBJ2-3	CASSFRVDTQYF
TRBV5-1	15	TRBJ2-7	CASSLRSDSSYEQYF
TRBV30	14	TRBJ2-2	CAWGPPGRAGELFF
TRBV4-2	16	TRBJ2-7	CASSSAGLAGYDEQYF
TRBV28	13	TRBJ1-2	CASSPTAFYGYTF
TRBV7-7	13	TRBJ2-7	CASSSGTSYEQYF
TRBV25-1	13	TRBJ1-1	CASSLLMNTEAFF
TRBV6-6	16	TRBJ2-7	CASSEPPQVPAYEQYF
TRBV7-2	19	TRBJ1-2	CASSPQVDRGRYLGYGYTF
TRBV25-1	14	TRBJ1-1	CASSESGRGAGAFF
TRBV2	16	TRBJ1-5	CASSGGQGNSNQPQHF
TRBV30	13	TRBJ1-2	CAWTYQGSGGYTF
TRBV28	12	TRBJ2-7	CASLAGLGEQYF
TRBV11-2	13	TRBJ1-1	CASSPGRNTEAFF
TRBV18	12	TRBJ2-3	CASSPGTDTQYF
TRBV27	15	TRBJ1-1	CASSLRPPGNTEAFF
TRBV10-3	13	TRBJ2-7	CAIRGTESYEQYF
TRBV6-6	16	TRBJ2-2	CASSALLAPNTGELFF
TRBV7-2	17	TRBJ2-3	CASSLDGTGIFADTQYF
TRBV11-2	15	TRBJ1-6	CASSWGQGDNSPLHF
TRBV5-4	12	TRBJ2-7	CASSLDGYEQYF
TRBV30	14	TRBJ2-5	CAWSVVQGGETQYF
TRBV7-6	13	TRBJ2-7	CASSPTFSYEQYF
TRBV2	13	TRBJ1-2	CASSGDGPWGYTF
TRBV28	15	TRBJ2-5	CATYETPPITETQYF
TRBV15	15	TRBJ1-1	CATSRGWGGSAEAFF
TRBV7-8	15	TRBJ2-1	CASIPFRGNYNEQFF
TRBV11-2	16	TRBJ1-4	CASSSRQGEDNEKLFF
TRBV7-6	16	TRBJ2-3	CASSLYGGSSTDTQYF
TRBV18	15	TRBJ2-3	CASSLSGLSTDTQYF
TRBV6-5	15	TRBJ2-1	CASSYRGAAYNEQFF
TRBV5-6	15	TRBJ2-5	CASSLFWPTRETQYF
TRBV29-1	15	TRBJ1-3	CSVVTGTGSGNTIYF
TRBV5-4	13	TRBJ1-1	CASSGGRGTEAFF
TRBV30	18	TRBJ2-2	CAWSVPRLAGGDTGELFF
TRBV4-3	17	TRBJ1-4	CASSQAGTPRSNEKLFF
TRBV4-1	15	TRBJ2-5	CASSQRDRGQETQYF
TRBV6-1	20	TRBJ2-4	CASSGRPGTGFGVAKNIQYF
TRBV5-1	14	TRBJ2-5	CASSLQTGQETQYF
TRBV7-2	15	TRBJ2-6	CASSLTVAGANVLTF
TRBV2	12	TRBJ1-1	CASSVVGTEAFF
TRBV6-1	14	TRBJ1-1	CASRFDNMNTEAFF
TRBV7-2	14	TRBJ1-4	CASSRSGHNEKLFF
TRBV6-6	15	TRBJ1-2	CASSATGTANYGYTF
TRBV7-2	16	TRBJ1-4	CASSAYIQGGNEKLFF
TRBV29-1	14	TRBJ1-1	CSVEGGMWDTEAFF
TRBV7-2	14	TRBJ1-1	CASSLSPFPTEAFF
TRBV7-2	14	TRBJ2-5	CASSPRLAGETQYF
TRBV5-4	14	TRBJ2-3	CASSLVPSTDTQYF
TRBV28	14	TRBJ2-1	CASSLGVLSNEQFF
TRBV11-2	14	TRBJ2-2	CASNRGGSPGELFF
TRBV5-8	16	TRBJ1-1	CASSKADRPGDTEAFF
TRBV4-3	16	TRBJ2-7	CASSQDTLGQGYEQYF
TRBV5-4	14	TRBJ2-1	CASSSKSSGSTQFF